The rows below give T cell receptor beta chains drawn from one sample of a study of shared clonotypes between healthy human individuals. Assay: immunoSEQ multiplex PCR; the TCRdb copy retains only in-frame clones and omits some. Of 950,000 to 1,300,000 clones in the sample, about 75% were seen once. The sample taken for sequencing was memory CD4+ T cells sorted from blood. These receptors were taken from a man between 18 and 35 years old in good health. The CDR3 runs from the conserved cysteine through the conserved F or W. The size of a clone is reported for some rows only, either as once, few or many, or as a class for expanded clones.

clone_size	v_call	cdr3_aa
NA	TRBV5-1	CASSSGTPKETQYF
NA	TRBV2	CASSGPAGMVLPLHF
NA	TRBV6-6	CASSQGLAGVTGQFF
NA	TRBV4-3	CASSQDNRKYNEQFF
NA	TRBV27	CASSAIQNSPLHF
NA	TRBV7-2	CASSLGTSGVPSKETQYF
once	TRBV7-9	CASSFDRGEQYF
NA	TRBV7-2	CASSSSGLNKDTQYF
NA	TRBV5-1	CASSLAASGSAQETQYF
NA	TRBV28	CASSLYQDRAQFF
NA	TRBV9	CASSAIRTQSYNEQFF
NA	TRBV2	CASSPGGRGEAFF
NA	TRBV5-4	CASSLGGPSTNEKLFF
once	TRBV6-5	CASSFGGFSGNTIYF
many	TRBV7-3	CASSPQGGLMNTEAFF
NA	TRBV7-6	CASSPDLGGKTYEQYF
NA	TRBV5-6	CASGGRAESSPLHF